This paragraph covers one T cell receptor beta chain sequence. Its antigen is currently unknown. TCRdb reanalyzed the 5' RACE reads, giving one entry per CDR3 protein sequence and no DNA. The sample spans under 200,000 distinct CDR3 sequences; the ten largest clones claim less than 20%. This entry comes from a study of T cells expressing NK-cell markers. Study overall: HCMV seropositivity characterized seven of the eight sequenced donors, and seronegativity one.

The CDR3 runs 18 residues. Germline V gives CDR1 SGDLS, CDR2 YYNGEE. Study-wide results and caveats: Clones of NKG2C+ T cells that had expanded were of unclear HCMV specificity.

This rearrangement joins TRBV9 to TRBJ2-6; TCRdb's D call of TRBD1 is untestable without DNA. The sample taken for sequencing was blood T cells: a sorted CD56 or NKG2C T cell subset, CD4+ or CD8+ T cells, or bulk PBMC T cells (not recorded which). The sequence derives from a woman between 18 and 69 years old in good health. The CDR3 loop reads CASSVPIADRAGANVLTF.